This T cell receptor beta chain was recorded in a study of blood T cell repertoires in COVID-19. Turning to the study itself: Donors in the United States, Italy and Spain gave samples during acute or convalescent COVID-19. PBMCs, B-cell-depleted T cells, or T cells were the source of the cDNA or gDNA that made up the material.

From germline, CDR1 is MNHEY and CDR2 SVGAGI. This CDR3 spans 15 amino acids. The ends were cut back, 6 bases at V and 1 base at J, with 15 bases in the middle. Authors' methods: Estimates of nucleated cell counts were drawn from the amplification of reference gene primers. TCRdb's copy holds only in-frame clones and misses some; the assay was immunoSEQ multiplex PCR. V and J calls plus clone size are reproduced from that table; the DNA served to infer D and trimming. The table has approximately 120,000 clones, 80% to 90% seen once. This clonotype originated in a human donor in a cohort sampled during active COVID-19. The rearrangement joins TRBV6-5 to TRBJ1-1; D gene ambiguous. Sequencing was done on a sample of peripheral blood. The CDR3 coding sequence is TGTGCCAGCAGATTGGAGGGTAATTCGAACACTGAAGCTTTCTTT. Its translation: CASRLEGNSNTEAFF.